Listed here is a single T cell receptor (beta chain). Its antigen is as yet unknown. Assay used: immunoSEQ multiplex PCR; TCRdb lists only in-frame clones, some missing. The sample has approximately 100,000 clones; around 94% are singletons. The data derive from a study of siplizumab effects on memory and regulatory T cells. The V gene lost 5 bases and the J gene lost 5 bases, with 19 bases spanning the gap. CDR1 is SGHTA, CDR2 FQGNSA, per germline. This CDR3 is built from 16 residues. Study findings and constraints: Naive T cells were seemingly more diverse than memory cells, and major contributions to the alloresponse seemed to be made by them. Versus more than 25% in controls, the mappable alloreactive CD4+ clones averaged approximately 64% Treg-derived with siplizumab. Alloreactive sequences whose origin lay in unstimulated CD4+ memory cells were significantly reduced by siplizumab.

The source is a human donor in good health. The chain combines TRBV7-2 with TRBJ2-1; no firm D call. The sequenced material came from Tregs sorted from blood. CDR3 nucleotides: TGTGCCAGCAGCCCAGATCCGGTAACGCTGAACAATGAGCAGTTCTTC. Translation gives CASSPDPVTLNNEQFF. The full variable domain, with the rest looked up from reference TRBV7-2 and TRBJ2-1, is GAGVSQSPSNKVTEKGKDVELRCDPISGHTALYWYRQSLGQGLEFLIYFQGNSAPDKSGLPSDRFSAERTGGSVSTLTIQRTQQEDSAVYLCASSPDPVTLNNEQFFGPGTRLTVL.